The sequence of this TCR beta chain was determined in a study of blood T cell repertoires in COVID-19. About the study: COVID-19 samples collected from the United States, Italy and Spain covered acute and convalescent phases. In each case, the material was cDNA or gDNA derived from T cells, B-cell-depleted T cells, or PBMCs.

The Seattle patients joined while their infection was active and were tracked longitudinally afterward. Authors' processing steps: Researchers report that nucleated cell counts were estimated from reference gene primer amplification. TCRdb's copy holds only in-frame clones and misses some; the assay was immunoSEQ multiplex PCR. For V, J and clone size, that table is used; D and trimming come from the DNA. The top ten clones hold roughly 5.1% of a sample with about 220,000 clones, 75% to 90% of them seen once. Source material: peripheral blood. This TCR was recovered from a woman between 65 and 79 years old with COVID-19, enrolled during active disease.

CDR3 nucleotides: TGTGCCAGTAGCCTTTACCGGGACACCCTAAATCAGCCCCAGCATTTT. Its translation is CASSLYRDTLNQPQHF. J is TRBJ1-5 and V is TRBV19; the D gene is possibly TRBD1 (6 bases). Trimming removed 6 bases from V and 4 bases from J, with 19 bases in between. Per the germline V gene, CDR1 is LNHDA and CDR2 is SQIVND (reference sequence). The CDR3 spans 16 residues.